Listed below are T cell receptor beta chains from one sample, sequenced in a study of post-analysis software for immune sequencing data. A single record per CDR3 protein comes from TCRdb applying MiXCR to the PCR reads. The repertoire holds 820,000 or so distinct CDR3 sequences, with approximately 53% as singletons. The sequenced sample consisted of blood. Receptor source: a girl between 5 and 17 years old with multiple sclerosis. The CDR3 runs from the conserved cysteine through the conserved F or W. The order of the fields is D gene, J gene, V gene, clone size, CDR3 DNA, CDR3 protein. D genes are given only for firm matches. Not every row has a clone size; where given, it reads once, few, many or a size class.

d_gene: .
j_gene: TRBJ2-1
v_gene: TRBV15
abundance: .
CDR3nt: TGTGCCACCAGCAGAGATCGGGGCAATGAGCAGTTCTTC
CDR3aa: CATSRDRGNEQFF

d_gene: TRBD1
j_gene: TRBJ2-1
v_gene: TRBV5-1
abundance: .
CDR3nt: TGCGCCAGCAGCTTGGCGGACAGGGGGGGATTCAATGAGCAGTTCTTC
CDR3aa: CASSLADRGGFNEQFF

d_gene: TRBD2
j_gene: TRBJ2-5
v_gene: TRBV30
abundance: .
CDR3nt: TGTGCCTGGAGTTATTTGAGCGGGGAAAGCCAAGAGACCCAGTACTTC
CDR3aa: CAWSYLSGESQETQYF

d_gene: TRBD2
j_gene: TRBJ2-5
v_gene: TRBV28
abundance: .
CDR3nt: TGTGCCAGCAGACTAGCGGGGGTTGCAAAGACCCAGTACTTC
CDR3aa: CASRLAGVAKTQYF

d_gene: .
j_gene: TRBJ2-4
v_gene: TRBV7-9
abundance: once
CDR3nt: TGTGCCAGCAGCCCCGATTTGACCCCACTTCAGTACTTC
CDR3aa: CASSPDLTPLQYF

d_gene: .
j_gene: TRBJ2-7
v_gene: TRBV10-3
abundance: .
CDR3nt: TGTGCCATCCGAGAGACCTACGAGCAGTACTTC
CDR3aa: CAIRETYEQYF

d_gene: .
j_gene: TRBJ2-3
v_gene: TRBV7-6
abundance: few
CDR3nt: TGTGCCAGCAGCTCCTTAGCGGAAACAGATACGCAGTATTTT
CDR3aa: CASSSLAETDTQYF

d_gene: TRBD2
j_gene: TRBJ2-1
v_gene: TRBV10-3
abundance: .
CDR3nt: TGTGCCACCGAGACTAGCGGGATATACAATGAGCAGTTCTTC
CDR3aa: CATETSGIYNEQFF

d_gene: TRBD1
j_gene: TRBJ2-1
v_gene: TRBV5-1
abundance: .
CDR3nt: TGCGCCAGCAGCTTACCGGGACAGGGGGCAAGGTTGCCGAATTACGGTACCTACAATGAGCAGTTCTTC
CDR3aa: CASSLPGQGARLPNYGTYNEQFF

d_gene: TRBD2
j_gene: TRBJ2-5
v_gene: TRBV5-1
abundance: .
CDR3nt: TGCGCCAGCAGCCTGGAAAGACTAGCGGGAGAAAGTGAGCAGTACTTC
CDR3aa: CASSLERLAGESEQYF

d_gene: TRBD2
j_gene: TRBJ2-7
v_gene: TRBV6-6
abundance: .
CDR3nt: TGTGCCAGCAGTTCCCCTAGCGGGGTCTACGAGCAGTACTTC
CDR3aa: CASSSPSGVYEQYF

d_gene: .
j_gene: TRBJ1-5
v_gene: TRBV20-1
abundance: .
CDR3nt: TGCAGTGCTAGAGATGTGTTTGGAGGGGCAGGTCAGCCCCAGCATTTT
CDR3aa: CSARDVFGGAGQPQHF

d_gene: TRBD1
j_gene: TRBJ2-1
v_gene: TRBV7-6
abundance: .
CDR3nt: TGTGCCAGCAGCTTAGGACCCAAAGGACAGGGCCATGAGCAGTTCTTC
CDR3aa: CASSLGPKGQGHEQFF

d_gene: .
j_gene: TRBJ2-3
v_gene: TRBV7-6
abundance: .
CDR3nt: TGTGCCAGCAGCCCAGTCGGAGCGGAAAGCACAGATACGCAGTATTTT
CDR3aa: CASSPVGAESTDTQYF

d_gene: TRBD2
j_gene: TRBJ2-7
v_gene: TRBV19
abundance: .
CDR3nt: TGTGCCAGTAGTATCAACCTAGCGGGGGGCCACGAGCAGTACTTC
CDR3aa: CASSINLAGGHEQYF

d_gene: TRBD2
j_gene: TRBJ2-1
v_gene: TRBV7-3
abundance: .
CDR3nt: TGTGCCAGCAGCTTAAAGCTAGCGGCTTACAATGAGCAGTTCTTC
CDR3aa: CASSLKLAAYNEQFF

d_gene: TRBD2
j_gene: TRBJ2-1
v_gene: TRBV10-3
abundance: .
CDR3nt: TGTGCCATCAGTGAGTCTAGCGGGGGCTACAATGAGCAGTTCTTC
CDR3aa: CAISESSGGYNEQFF

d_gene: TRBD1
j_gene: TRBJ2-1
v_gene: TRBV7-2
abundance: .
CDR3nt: TGTGCCAGCAGCCGCCGGGACAGGGGTGAGCAGTTCTTC
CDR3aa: CASSRRDRGEQFF

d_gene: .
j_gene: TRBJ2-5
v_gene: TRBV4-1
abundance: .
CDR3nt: TGCGTCAGCAGCCAAGGTGTACATGGGGAAGAGACCCAGTACTTC
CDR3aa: CVSSQGVHGEETQYF

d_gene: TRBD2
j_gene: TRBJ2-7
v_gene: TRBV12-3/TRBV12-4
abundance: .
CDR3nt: TGTGCCAGCAGTATACGGGAGGGCTCCTACGAGCAGTACTTC
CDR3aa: CASSIREGSYEQYF

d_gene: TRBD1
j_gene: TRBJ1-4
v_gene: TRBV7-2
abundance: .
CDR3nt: TGTGCCAGCAGCTTAGGAGTCGGCGGGACAGGAGCTAACGAAAAACTGTTTTTT
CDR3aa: CASSLGVGGTGANEKLFF

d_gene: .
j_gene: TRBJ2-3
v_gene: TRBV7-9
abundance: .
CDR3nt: TGTGCCAGCAGCCCAGAGGATCGGACCGCAGATACGCAGTATTTT
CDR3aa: CASSPEDRTADTQYF

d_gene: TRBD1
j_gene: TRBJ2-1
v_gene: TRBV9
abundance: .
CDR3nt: TGTGCCAGCAGCGCAACGATCCGGGACAGGGGGGAGGATGAGCAGTTCTTC
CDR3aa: CASSATIRDRGEDEQFF

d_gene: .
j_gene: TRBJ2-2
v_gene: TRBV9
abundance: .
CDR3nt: TGTGCCAGCAGCACCGGGCCGGGCACCGGGGAGCTGTTTTTT
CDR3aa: CASSTGPGTGELFF

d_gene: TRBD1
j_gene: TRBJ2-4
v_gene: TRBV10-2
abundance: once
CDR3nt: TGCGCCAGCAGTAGGTCCCCCCCGGGACAGAGAATTCTAGCCAAAAACATTCAGTACTTC
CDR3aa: CASSRSPPGQRILAKNIQYF

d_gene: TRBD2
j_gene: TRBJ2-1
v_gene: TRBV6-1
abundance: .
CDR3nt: TGTGCCAGCAGTGAAGGCCCTAGCGGCCAAGGTGAGCAGTTCTTC
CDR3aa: CASSEGPSGQGEQFF

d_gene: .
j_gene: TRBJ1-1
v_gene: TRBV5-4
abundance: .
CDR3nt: TGTGCCAGCAGCTCGCAGACAGGAGGAAAAGCTTTCTTT
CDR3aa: CASSSQTGGKAFF

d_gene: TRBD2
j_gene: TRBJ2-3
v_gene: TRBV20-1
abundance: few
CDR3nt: TGCAGTGCTAGCGGCGGGCTAGCGGGACGCACAGATACGCAGTATTTT
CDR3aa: CSASGGLAGRTDTQYF

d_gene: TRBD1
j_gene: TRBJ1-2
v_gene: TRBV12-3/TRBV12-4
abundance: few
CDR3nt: TGTGCCAGCAGTCCATCAGACAGGGTCGCCGGCGGCTACACCTTC
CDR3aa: CASSPSDRVAGGYTF

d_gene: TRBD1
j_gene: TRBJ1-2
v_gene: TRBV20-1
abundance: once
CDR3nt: TGCAGTGCTAGAGTAACAGGGGAGGGACTCTATGGCTACACCTTC
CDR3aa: CSARVTGEGLYGYTF

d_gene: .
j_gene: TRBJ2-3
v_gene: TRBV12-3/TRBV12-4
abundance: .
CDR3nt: TGTGCCAGCACCCGTGGCAGATTCACAGATACGCAGTATTTT
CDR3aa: CASTRGRFTDTQYF

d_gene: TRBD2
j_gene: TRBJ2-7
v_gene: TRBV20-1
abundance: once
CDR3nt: TGCAGTGCTAGTGCTCCGACTAGCGGACATACCTACGAGCAGTACTTC
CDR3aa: CSASAPTSGHTYEQYF

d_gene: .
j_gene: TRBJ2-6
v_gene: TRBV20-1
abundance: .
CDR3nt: TGCAGTGCTAGGGACAGCGTCTCTGGGGCCAACGTCCTGACTTTC
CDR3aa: CSARDSVSGANVLTF

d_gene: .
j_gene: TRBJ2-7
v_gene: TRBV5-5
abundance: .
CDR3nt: TGTGCCAGCAGCTTGGGCAGAAGACTCGGAAAAAGGGACGAGCAGTACTTC
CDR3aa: CASSLGRRLGKRDEQYF

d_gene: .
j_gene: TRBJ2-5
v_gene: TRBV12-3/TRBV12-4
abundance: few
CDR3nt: TGTGCCAGCAGCCCGCTGGGGTTGCAAGAGACCCAGTACTTC
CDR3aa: CASSPLGLQETQYF

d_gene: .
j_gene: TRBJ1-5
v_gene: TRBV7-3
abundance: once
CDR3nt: TGTGCCAGCAGCCCGGGACCAGGCAACGGTCAGCCCCAGCATTTT
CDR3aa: CASSPGPGNGQPQHF

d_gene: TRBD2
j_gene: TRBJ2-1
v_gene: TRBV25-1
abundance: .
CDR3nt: TGTGCCAGCCAGACTAGCGGGGAAAATGAGCAGTTCTTC
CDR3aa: CASQTSGENEQFF

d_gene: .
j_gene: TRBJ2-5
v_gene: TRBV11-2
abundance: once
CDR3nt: TGTGCCAGCAGCTTATCGGGACGGGGGAGATTCGAAGAGACCCAGTACTTC
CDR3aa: CASSLSGRGRFEETQYF

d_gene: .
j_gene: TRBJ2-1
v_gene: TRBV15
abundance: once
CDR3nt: TGTGCCACCAGCAGAGACCCCCCACCGAATGAGCAGTTCTTC
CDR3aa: CATSRDPPPNEQFF

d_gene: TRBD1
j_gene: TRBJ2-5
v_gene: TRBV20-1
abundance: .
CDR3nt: TGCAGTGCCCTACAGGGGGGAGAGACCCAGTACTTC
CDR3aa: CSALQGGETQYF

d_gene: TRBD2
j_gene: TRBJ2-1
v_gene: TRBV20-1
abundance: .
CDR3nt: TGCAGTGCTATAAGGCTAGCGGGAGTACTGTACAATGAGCAGTTCTTC
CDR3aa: CSAIRLAGVLYNEQFF

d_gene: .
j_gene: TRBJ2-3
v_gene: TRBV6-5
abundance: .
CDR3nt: TGTGCCAGCAGCGCAACCGGGACTCTAGGGGCAGATACGCAGTATTTT
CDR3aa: CASSATGTLGADTQYF

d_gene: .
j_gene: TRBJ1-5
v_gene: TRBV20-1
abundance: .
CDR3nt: TGCAGTGCTAGATCTGCCGGGGATAGCAATCAGCCCCAGCATTTT
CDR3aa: CSARSAGDSNQPQHF

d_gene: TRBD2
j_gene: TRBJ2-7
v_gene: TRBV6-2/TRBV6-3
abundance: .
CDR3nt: TGTGCCAGCACCTTAAGCGGGGCCTCCTCCTACGAGCAGTACTTC
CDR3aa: CASTLSGASSYEQYF

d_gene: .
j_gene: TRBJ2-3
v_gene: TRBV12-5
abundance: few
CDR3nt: TGTGCTAGTGGTTACTTGAGGACCGTCACAGATACGCAGTATTTT
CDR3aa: CASGYLRTVTDTQYF